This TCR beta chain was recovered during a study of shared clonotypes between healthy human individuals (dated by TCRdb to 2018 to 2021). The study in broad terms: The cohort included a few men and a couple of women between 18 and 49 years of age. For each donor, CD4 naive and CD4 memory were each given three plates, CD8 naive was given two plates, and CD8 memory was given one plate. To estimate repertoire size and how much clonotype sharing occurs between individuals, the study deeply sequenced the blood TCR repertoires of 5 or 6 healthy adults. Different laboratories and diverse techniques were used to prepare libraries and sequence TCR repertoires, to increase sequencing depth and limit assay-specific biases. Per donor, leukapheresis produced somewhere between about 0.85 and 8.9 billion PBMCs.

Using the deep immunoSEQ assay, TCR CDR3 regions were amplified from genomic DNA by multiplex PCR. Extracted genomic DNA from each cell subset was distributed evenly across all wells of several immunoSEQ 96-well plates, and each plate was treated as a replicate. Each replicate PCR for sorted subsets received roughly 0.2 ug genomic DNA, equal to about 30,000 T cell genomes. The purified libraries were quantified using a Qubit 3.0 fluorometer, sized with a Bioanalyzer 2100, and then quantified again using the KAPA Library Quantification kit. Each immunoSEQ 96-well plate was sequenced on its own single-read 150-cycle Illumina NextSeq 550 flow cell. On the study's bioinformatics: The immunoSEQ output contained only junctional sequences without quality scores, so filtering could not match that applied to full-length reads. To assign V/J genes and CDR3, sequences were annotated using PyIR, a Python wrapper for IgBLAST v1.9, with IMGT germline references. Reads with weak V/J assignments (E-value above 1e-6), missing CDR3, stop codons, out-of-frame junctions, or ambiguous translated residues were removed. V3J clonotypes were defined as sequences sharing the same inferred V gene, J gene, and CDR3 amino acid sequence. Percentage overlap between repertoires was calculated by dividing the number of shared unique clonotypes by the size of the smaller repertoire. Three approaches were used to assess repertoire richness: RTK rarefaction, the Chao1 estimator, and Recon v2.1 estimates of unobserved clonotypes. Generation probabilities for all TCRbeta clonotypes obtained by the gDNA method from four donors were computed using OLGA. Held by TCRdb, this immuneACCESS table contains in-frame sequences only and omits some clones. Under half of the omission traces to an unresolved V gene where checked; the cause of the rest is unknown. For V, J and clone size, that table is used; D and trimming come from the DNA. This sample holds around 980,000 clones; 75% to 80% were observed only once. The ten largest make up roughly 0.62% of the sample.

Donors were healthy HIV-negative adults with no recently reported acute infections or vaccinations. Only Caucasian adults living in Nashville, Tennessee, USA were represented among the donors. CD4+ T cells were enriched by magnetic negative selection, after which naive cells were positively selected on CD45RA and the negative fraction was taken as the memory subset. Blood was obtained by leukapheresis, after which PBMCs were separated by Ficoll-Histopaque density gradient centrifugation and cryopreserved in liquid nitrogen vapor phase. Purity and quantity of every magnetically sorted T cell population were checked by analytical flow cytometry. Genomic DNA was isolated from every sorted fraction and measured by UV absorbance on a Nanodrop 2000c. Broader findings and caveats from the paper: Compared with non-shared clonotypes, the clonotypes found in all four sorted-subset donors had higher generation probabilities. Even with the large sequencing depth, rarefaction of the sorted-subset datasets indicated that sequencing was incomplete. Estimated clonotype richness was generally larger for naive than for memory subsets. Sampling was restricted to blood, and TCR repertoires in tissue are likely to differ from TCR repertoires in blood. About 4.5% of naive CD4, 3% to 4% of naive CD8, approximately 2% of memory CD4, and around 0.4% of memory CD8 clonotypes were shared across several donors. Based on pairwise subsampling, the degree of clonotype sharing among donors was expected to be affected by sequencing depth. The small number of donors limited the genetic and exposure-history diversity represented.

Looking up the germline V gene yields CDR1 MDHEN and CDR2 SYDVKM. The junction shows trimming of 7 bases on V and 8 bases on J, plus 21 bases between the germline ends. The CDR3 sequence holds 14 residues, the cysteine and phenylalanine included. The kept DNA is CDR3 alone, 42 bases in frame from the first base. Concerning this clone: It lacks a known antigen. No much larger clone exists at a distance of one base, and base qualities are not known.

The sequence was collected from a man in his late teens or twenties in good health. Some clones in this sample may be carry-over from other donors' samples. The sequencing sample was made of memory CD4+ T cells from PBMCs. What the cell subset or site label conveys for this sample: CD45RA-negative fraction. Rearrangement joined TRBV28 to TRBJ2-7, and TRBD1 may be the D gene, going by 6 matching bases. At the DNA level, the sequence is TGTGCCAGCAACTCTTTCCGGGACATCCTTAAGCAGTACTTC. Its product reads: CASNSFRDILKQYF.